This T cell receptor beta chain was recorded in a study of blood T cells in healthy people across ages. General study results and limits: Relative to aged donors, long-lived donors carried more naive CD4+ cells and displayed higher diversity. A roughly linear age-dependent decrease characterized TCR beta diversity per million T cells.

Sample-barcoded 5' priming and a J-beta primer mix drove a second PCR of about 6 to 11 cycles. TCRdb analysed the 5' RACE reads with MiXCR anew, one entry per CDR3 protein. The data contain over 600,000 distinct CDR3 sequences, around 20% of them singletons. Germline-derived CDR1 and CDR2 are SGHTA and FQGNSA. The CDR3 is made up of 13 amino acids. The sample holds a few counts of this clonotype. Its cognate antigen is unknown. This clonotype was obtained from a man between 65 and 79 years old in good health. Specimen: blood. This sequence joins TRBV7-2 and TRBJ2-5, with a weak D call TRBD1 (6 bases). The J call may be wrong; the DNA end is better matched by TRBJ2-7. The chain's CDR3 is CASSLSRDIEQYF. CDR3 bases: TGTGCCAGCAGCTTGTCCAGGGACATCGAGCAGTACTTC.